The 31 T cell receptor beta chains given below trace back to one sample, sequenced in a study of T-cell memory formation after mild COVID-19. TCRdb analysed the 5' RACE reads with MiXCR anew, one entry per CDR3 protein. The sample has hundreds of thousands of distinct CDR3 sequences, roughly 15% seen once. Sequenced sample: PBMCs or a T cell subset sorted from them (not recorded which). These receptors were obtained from a young man who had mild COVID-19 (a few samples of this study predate the infection). Cell type and time point are not known.

This rearrangement joins TRBV7-2 to TRBJ2-5; 11 bases map to TRBD1. With V trimmed by 8 bases and J by 4 bases, 6 bases remained unmatched. The CDR3 runs 14 residues. Germline V gene lookup returns CDR1 SGHTA and CDR2 FQGNSA. The CDR3 DNA is TGTGCCAGCCGGACAGGGGGCGCGGGAGAGACCCAGTACTTC. It translates to CASRTGGAGETQYF.

This clonotype was counted many times. V gene TRBV12-3 or TRBV12-4 combines with J gene TRBJ2-4; 7 bases agree with TRBD2. The CDR3 has 18 residues. Unmatched junction bases numbered 9, after V lost 1 base and J lost 0 bases. The CDR3 nucleotides read TGTGCCAGCAGTTTAGGGCTGCGGGGAGGGGAAGCCAAAAACATTCAGTACTTC. Its protein product is CASSLGLRGGEAKNIQYF.

This clonotype was detected only a few times. The chain recombines TRBV20-1 with TRBJ2-7; TRBD1 is a possible D gene (6 bases). V lost 4 bases to trimming and J lost 0 bases, with 13 bases between them. Per germline, CDR1 DFQATT and CDR2 SNEGSKA (reference sequence). The CDR3 sequence is 14 residues long. The CDR3 loop is CSANRWDNSYEQYV. As DNA, the CDR3 is TGCAGTGCTAACCGATGGGACAACTCCTACGAGCAGTACGTC.

The chain has TRBV4-3 and TRBJ1-6; possible D gene TRBD1, 5 bases. Per the germline V gene, CDR1 is LGHNA and CDR2 is YSLEER. Trimming removed 3 bases at V and 9 bases at J, with 21 bases between. This CDR3 spans 17 amino acids. The CDR3 region has the DNA TGCGCCAGCAGCCATACTCTACAGGACGACCGGAGTTCACCCCTCCACTTT. It specifies CASSHTLQDDRSSPLHF.

This clonotype was seen a few times. J is TRBJ2-3 and V is TRBV7-2; 8 bases line up with TRBD1. J lost 1 base, V lost 6 bases, and 3 bases had no gene match. Germline CDR1 reads SGHTA; CDR2 reads FQGNSA. The CDR3 is made up of 14 amino acids. The CDR3 protein is CASRDRGGTDTQYF. The CDR3 coding sequence is TGTGCCAGCAGAGACAGGGGTGGCACAGATACGCAGTATTTT. Combining the CDR3 with reference TRBV7-2 and TRBJ2-3 gives the whole variable domain GAGVSQSPSNKVTEKGKDVELRCDPISGHTALYWYRQSLGQGLEFLIYFQGNSAPDKSGLPSDRFSAERTGGSVSTLTIQRTQQEDSAVYLCASRDRGGTDTQYFGPGTRLTVL.

This clonotype showed up many times. This chain uses TRBV12-3 or TRBV12-4 with TRBJ2-5; D might be TRBD2 (5 bases). V was clipped by 5 bases and J by 1 base, with 11 bases between them. The CDR3 is 14 residues long. The CDR3 coding sequence is TGTGCCAGCAGTAGAGGGTTCCGCCAAGAGACCCAGTACTTC. It translates to CASSRGFRQETQYF.

The table lists this clonotype with a few counts. This rearrangement joins TRBV12-3 or TRBV12-4 to TRBJ2-3; D uncertain. Trimming cost V 2 bases and J 2 bases, with 11 bases left between them. The CDR3 loop spans 15 amino acids. CDR3 sequence reads: CASSLSLPPTDTQYF. CDR3 DNA sequence: TGTGCCAGCAGTTTATCCCTGCCTCCCACAGATACGCAGTATTTT.

In this sample, this clonotype turned up a few times. V gene TRBV6-5 combines with J gene TRBJ2-2; D may correspond to TRBD1 or TRBD2 (5 bases each). V gave up 8 bases and J gave up 0 bases, with 13 bases separating them. Germline loops: CDR1 MNHEY, CDR2 SVGAGI. The CDR3 covers 15 residues. CDR3 residues: CASALGTANTGELFF. The CDR3, as DNA: TGTGCCAGCGCGCTCGGGACGGCGAACACCGGGGAGCTGTTTTTT.

V gene TRBV15 combines with J gene TRBJ1-2, with a tentative D call TRBD1 (5 bases). V shed 0 bases and J shed 6 bases, with 11 bases lying between them. Per germline, CDR1 LNHNV and CDR2 YYDKDF (reference sequence). The CDR3 totals 14 residues. In nucleotides, the CDR3 is TGTGCCACCAGCAGAGATAAGAGAGGGGATGGCTACACCTTC. This codes for CATSRDKRGDGYTF.

The rearrangement uses TRBV7-9 and TRBJ2-2; maybe TRBD1 (5 bases). There are 12 residues in the CDR3. V was shortened by 6 bases and J by 9 bases, with 11 bases between the two germline ends. The germline V gene encodes CDR1 SEHNR and CDR2 FQNEAQ (reference sequence). The CDR3 DNA reads TGTGCCAGCAGTTGGGGCCCCCGGGAGCTGTTTTTT. Translating it yields CASSWGPRELFF. The full variable domain, completed using reference TRBV7-9 and TRBJ2-2, is DTGVSQNPRHKITKRGQNVTFRCDPISEHNRLYWYRQTLGQGPEFLTYFQNEAQLEKSRLLSDRFSAERPKGSFSTLEIQRTEQGDSAMYLCASSWGPRELFFGEGSRLTVL.

In this sample, this clonotype turned up many times. The gene calls are TRBV20-1 and TRBJ2-5, with D perhaps matching TRBD2 (6 bases). This CDR3 region has 14 residues. CDR1 and CDR2 from the germline V gene are DFQATT and SNEGSKA (reference sequence). V was clipped by 0 bases and J by 5 bases, with 13 bases between them. The CDR3 loop is CSARDPSGRETQYF. CDR3 nucleotide sequence: TGCAGTGCTAGAGATCCAAGCGGGCGGGAGACCCAGTACTTC.

This clonotype occurred a few times. The chain links TRBV2 to TRBJ2-3; D is unresolved. This CDR3 is built from 12 residues. V lost 6 bases and J 2 bases, leaving 6 bases between the germline ends. Germline assignment: CDR1 SNHLY and CDR2 FYNNEI. The CDR3 nucleotides are TGTGCCAGCAGAGATGACACAGATACGCAGTATTTT. The encoded protein is CASRDDTDTQYF.

The CDR3 reads CASSSPGAHYGYTF. The CDR3, as DNA: TGTGCCAGCAGCTCCCCCGGGGCACACTATGGCTACACCTTC. The chain joins TRBV7-9 to TRBJ1-2; the D gene is possibly TRBD1 (5 bases). V was trimmed by 4 bases and J by 3 bases, leaving 12 bases between them. The CDR3 contains 14 residues. CDR1 is SEHNR, CDR2 FQNEAQ, per germline (reference sequence).

This clonotype was counted only a few times. The gene calls are TRBV5-1 and TRBJ1-1, with D tentatively TRBD1 (5 bases). Between the trimmed V and J ends, which lost 4 bases and 7 bases, there was a span of 11 bases. Germline V gives CDR1 SGHRS, CDR2 YFSETQ. CDR3 length equals 12 residues. CDR3 sequence reads: CASSTGQFEAFF. The CDR3 coding sequence is TGCGCCAGCAGCACTGGACAATTTGAAGCTTTCTTT. Full variable domain (outside the CDR3, taken from reference TRBV5-1 and TRBJ1-1): KAGVTQTPRYLIKTRGQQVTLSCSPISGHRSVSWYQQTPGQGLQFLFEYFSETQRNKGNFPGRFSGRQFSNSRSEMNVSTLELGDSALYLCASSTGQFEAFFGQGTRLTVV.

The V and J genes are TRBV15 and TRBJ1-2, with a tentative D call TRBD1 (5 bases). Trimming removed 5 bases at V and 2 bases at J, with 18 bases between. The CDR3 has 16 amino acids. Germline loops: CDR1 LNHNV, CDR2 YYDKDF (reference sequence). CDR3 bases: TGTGCCACCAGCGGGAGAACCGCCGGGGCGAACTATGGCTACACCTTC. Translating it yields CATSGRTAGANYGYTF.

This clonotype appeared a few times. This rearrangement joins TRBV5-1 to TRBJ1-2; 7 positions match TRBD1. This CDR3 is 14 amino acids long. CDR1 is SGHRS and CDR2 is YFSETQ in the germline V gene. The V segment lost 0 bases and the J segment 7 bases; nucleotides outside the gene matches: 6. CDR3 sequence: CASSLEGAEGGYTF. Here the CDR3 DNA reads TGCGCCAGCAGCTTGGAGGGGGCGGAAGGTGGCTACACCTTC.

This chain links TRBV27 with TRBJ1-1; the D gene is possibly TRBD1 (5 bases). The CDR3 is made up of 14 amino acids. V was pared by 3 bases and J by 6 bases, with 14 bases between. Looked up from germline, CDR1 is MNHEY and CDR2 is SMNVEV (reference sequence). The CDR3, as DNA: TGTGCCAGCAGTTTCTCCCCGGGGGTTGCTGAAGCTTTCTTT. It is translated as CASSFSPGVAEAFF.

The chain employs TRBV11-2 and TRBJ2-5, with 7 bases that match TRBD2. Trimming removed 1 base from V and 5 bases from J; junction bases left unmatched: 7. The CDR3 covers 15 residues. Germline V lookup: CDR1 SGHAT, CDR2 FQNNGV. The CDR3 DNA is TGTGCCAGCAGCTTAGGAGCGGGGTCGTGGGAGACCCAGTACTTC. Its protein is CASSLGAGSWETQYF.

This clonotype was counted only a few times. V gene TRBV24-1 combines with J gene TRBJ1-5; 10 bases agree with TRBD1. CDR3 length equals 20 residues. Germline CDR1 is KGHDR and CDR2 is SFDVKD. V lost 2 bases, J lost 0 bases, and 12 bases stayed unmatched. This CDR3 is CATSDSLGQGGGFSNQPQHF. In nucleotides, the CDR3 is TGTGCCACCAGTGATTCTTTAGGACAGGGGGGCGGGTTTAGCAATCAGCCCCAGCATTTT.

The table lists this clonotype with a few counts. The gene calls are TRBV20-1 and TRBJ2-7, with TRBD2 matching 7 bases. Germline loops: CDR1 DFQATT, CDR2 SNEGSKA (reference sequence). V gave up 1 base and J gave up 3 bases; unmatched junction bases: 6. This CDR3 contains 14 residues. CDR3 in DNA: TGCAGTGCTAGAGGGCCGACTAGCTACTACGAGCAGTACTTC. Residues: CSARGPTSYYEQYF.

The V call is TRBV7-2, the J call TRBJ2-5, with D perhaps being TRBD1 or TRBD2 (6 bases each). The germline CDR1 and CDR2 sequences are SGHTA and FQGNSA. The CDR3 totals 15 residues. Trimming cost V 2 bases and J 3 bases, with 13 bases left between them. The CDR3 protein is CASSLMGGLKETQYF. The DNA of the CDR3 is TGTGCCAGCAGCTTAATGGGGGGCCTAAAAGAGACCCAGTACTTC.

The chain employs TRBV18 and TRBJ1-5, with 9 bases lining up with TRBD1. The CDR3 has 17 residues. V lost 4 bases and J lost 0; bases outside the gene matches: 7. Germline values: CDR1 KGHSH, CDR2 LQKENI. For the CDR3, the DNA is TGTGCCAGCTCACGACGGGACAGGGAATATAGCAATCAGCCCCAGCATTTT. Protein sequence: CASSRRDREYSNQPQHF. Full variable domain (outside the CDR3, taken from reference TRBV18 and TRBJ1-5): NAGVMQNPRHLVRRRGQEARLRCSPMKGHSHVYWYRQLPEEGLKFMVYLQKENIIDESGMPKERFSAEFPKEGPSILRIQQVVRGDSAAYFCASSRRDREYSNQPQHFGDGTRLSIL.

This clonotype was counted between two and nine times. The V gene is TRBV7-2, the J gene TRBJ2-1; a weak D match, TRBD1 (5 bases). Germline-derived CDR1 and CDR2 are SGHTA and FQGNSA. Between the trimmed V and J ends, which lost 2 bases and 7 bases, there was a span of 12 bases. CDR3 length equals 14 residues. CDR3 nucleotides: TGTGCCAGCAGCTTAATGGGGCTTTCGAATGAGCAGTTCTTC. Protein: CASSLMGLSNEQFF.

This clonotype was observed a handful of times. The chain joins TRBV7-2 to TRBJ2-7; D unclear. The CDR3 is 12 residues long. Trimming removed 2 bases at V and 6 bases at J, with 8 bases between. Germline-derived CDR1 and CDR2 are SGHTA and FQGNSA. CDR3: CASSLRIAEQYF. Here the CDR3 DNA reads TGTGCCAGCAGCTTAAGGATCGCCGAGCAGTACTTC.

This clonotype has just a few counts. The rearrangement joins TRBV6-1 to TRBJ2-7, with unresolved D. The ends were cut back, 10 bases at V and 2 bases at J, with 18 bases in the middle. The CDR3 consists of 14 residues. Germline CDR1 reads MNHNS; CDR2 reads SASEGT. DNA for the CDR3: TGTGCCATAGGTAGTTTTTTTCGAACCTACGAGCAGTACTTC. Translated: CAIGSFFRTYEQYF.

V is TRBV12-3 or TRBV12-4 and J is TRBJ2-1; 11 bases are a match to TRBD2. The CDR3 is 16 amino acids. Losses at the gene ends were 6 bases for V and 3 bases for J; bases not matched to a gene: 7. The DNA of the CDR3 is TGTGCCAGCAGCCGCGGGACTAGCGGATACTACAATGAGCAGTTCTTC. Its translation is CASSRGTSGYYNEQFF.

This clonotype was seen a handful of times. This chain links TRBV2 with TRBJ2-5; D might be TRBD2 (5 bases). Trimming shortened V by 11 bases and J by 2 bases, and 12 bases separated the two germline ends. The CDR3 is 12 residues long. Germline V lookup: CDR1 SNHLY, CDR2 FYNNEI. CDR3 loop: CAARTGQETQYF. The CDR3 DNA follows: TGTGCCGCCAGGACGGGGCAAGAGACCCAGTACTTC. The whole variable domain, filled in from reference TRBV2 and TRBJ2-5, reads EPEVTQTPSHQVTQMGQEVILRCVPISNHLYFYWYRQILGQKVEFLVSFYNNEISEKSEIFDDQFSVERPDGSNFTLKIRSTKLEDSAMYFCAARTGQETQYFGPGTRLLVL.

This clonotype was observed a handful of times. The rearrangement joins TRBV20-1 to TRBJ2-3, with D perhaps being TRBD1 or TRBD2 (6 bases each). This CDR3 has 14 residues. V was clipped by 8 bases and J by 6 bases, with 21 bases between them. Per the germline V gene, CDR1 is DFQATT and CDR2 is SNEGSKA (reference sequence). Here the CDR3 DNA reads TGCAGTAGTACAAGGGGGACTTTCCGGGATACGCAGTATTTT. This sequence encodes CSSTRGTFRDTQYF.

This clonotype was observed at least ten times. This chain uses TRBV6-2 or TRBV6-3 with TRBJ2-1; D not resolved. V was pared by 2 bases and J by 6 bases, with 2 bases between. CDR3 length: 11 amino acids. Germline CDR1 is MNHEY and CDR2 is SVGEGT. In DNA form, the CDR3 reads TGTGCCAGCAGTTACACCAATGAGCAGTTCTTC. The encoded protein is CASSYTNEQFF.

V gene TRBV4-1 combines with J gene TRBJ2-2; 8 positions match TRBD1. The CDR3 extends over 18 amino acids. J was trimmed by 0 bases and V by 4 bases; bases with no gene match: 10. Germline V gene data show CDR1 as MGHRA and CDR2 as YSYEKL. The CDR3 DNA follows: TGCGCCAGCAGCCCCCGGACAGGGTTGGGAGCGAACACCGGGGAGCTGTTTTTT. This encodes CASSPRTGLGANTGELFF.

This chain uses TRBV12-3 or TRBV12-4 with TRBJ2-2, with D maybe TRBD1 (6 bases). The CDR3 has 15 residues. The V end lost 4 bases, the J end lost 4 bases, and 13 bases lay between the germline ends. The CDR3 DNA follows: TGTGCCAGCAGTTCCCTGGGGGCAGTCACCGGGGAGCTGTTTTTT. Translated: CASSSLGAVTGELFF.